The next 16 T cell receptor beta chains were all read from a single sample in a study of T cells after yellow fever vaccination. TCRdb reprocessed the 5' RACE reads via MiXCR and lists one record per CDR3 protein. The sample lists a few hundred thousand distinct CDR3 sequences; 3.5% to 4.5% were seen once. The source was PBMCs, collected 15 days after the yellow fever booster vaccination. The receptors were gathered from a man between 18 and 35 years old who received the YFV17D yellow fever vaccine.

The chain is built from TRBV7-8 and TRBJ1-2, with D perhaps matching TRBD1 (6 bases). This CDR3 comprises 17 residues. Germline V gives CDR1 SGHVS, CDR2 FQNEAQ. Trimming removed 1 base at V and 1 base at J, with 16 bases between. The DNA for the CDR3 is TGTGCCAGCAGCTTAGTTACGGGGGCAGGGGTTAACTATGGCTACACCTTC. Translation: CASSLVTGAGVNYGYTF.

Only a few counts were recorded for this clonotype. V usage is TRBV27 and J usage is TRBJ2-4; TRBD2 matches at 7 bases. Per the germline V gene, CDR1 is MNHEY and CDR2 is SMNVEV (reference sequence). This CDR3 is built from 19 residues. V gave up 2 bases and J gave up 4 bases; unmatched junction bases: 17. CDR3 DNA: TGTGCCAGCAGTTTACGGGGTTACTCGGGGGGAGCTACAAAAAACATTCAGTACTTC. Its translation is CASSLRGYSGGATKNIQYF.

At least ten counts were recorded for this clonotype. The V call is TRBV5-6, the J call TRBJ1-2; D perhaps matches TRBD1 (5 bases). The V gene lost 0 bases and the J gene lost 6 bases, with 15 bases spanning the gap. Germline values: CDR1 SGHDT, CDR2 YYEEEE. The CDR3 has 15 residues. The DNA for the CDR3 is TGTGCCAGCAGCTTGGAGGGCCAGGGAATTCATGGCTACACCTTC. Translating gives CASSLEGQGIHGYTF.

V usage is TRBV6-2 or TRBV6-3 and J usage is TRBJ2-7; 9 bases are shared with TRBD1. Germline V gene sequence: CDR1 MNHEY, CDR2 SVGEGT. This CDR3 is 14 amino acids long. V was clipped by 6 bases and J by 5 bases; unmatched bases: 8. CDR3 coding DNA: TGTGCCAGCAGACTTGACAGGGGGTTCCACGAGCAGTACGTC. Translation: CASRLDRGFHEQYV.

This clonotype was counted only a few times. The chain couples TRBV12-3 or TRBV12-4 to TRBJ2-7; D call uncertain. The CDR3 is 13 amino acids. The ends were cut back, 6 bases at V and 0 bases at J, with 9 bases in the middle. The CDR3 here is CASSGRNSYEQYV. CDR3 nucleotide sequence: TGTGCCAGCAGCGGACGGAACTCCTACGAGCAGTACGTC.

The gene calls are TRBV6-5 and TRBJ1-1, with 7 bases lining up with TRBD1. The CDR3 totals 15 residues. CDR1 and CDR2 from the germline V gene are MNHEY and SVGAGI. J gave up 1 base and V 5 bases, and 7 bases lay outside the gene matches. The CDR3, as DNA: TGTGCCAGCAGTCAGTACAGGGGTTCGAACACTGAAGCTTTCTTT. It codes for CASSQYRGSNTEAFF.

This clonotype occurred a few times. The gene calls are TRBV3-1 and TRBJ2-3; D not certain. CDR3 length: 17 residues. V was clipped by 0 bases and J by 0 bases, with 13 bases between them. Germline assignment: CDR1 LGHDT and CDR2 YNNKEL (reference sequence). DNA of the CDR3: TGTGCCAGCAGCCAAGACCCCCACCCGGGTAGCACAGATACGCAGTATTTT. Its translation is CASSQDPHPGSTDTQYF.

In nucleotides, the CDR3 is TGTGCCAGCAGCCAGGTTGGAAGGGAGCAGTTCTTC. Encoded protein: CASSQVGREQFF. V usage is TRBV14 and J usage is TRBJ2-1; the D is unclear. Between the trimmed V and J ends, which lost 3 bases and 10 bases, there was a span of 10 bases. The CDR3 has 12 residues. Germline V lookup: CDR1 SGHDN, CDR2 FVKESK.

This clonotype was seen many times. The chain combines TRBV5-1 with TRBJ1-1; a possible D gene is TRBD1 (6 bases). This CDR3 is built from 12 residues. Between the trimmed V and J ends, which lost 4 bases and 5 bases, there was a span of 9 bases. Germline V gene lookup returns CDR1 SGHRS and CDR2 YFSETQ. CDR3 bases: TGCGCCAGCAGCGTTGGGACAACTGAAGCTTTCTTT. Its protein is CASSVGTTEAFF.

This clonotype appeared many times. V is TRBV11-2 and J is TRBJ2-7, with TRBD2 identical over 7 bases. V was pared by 4 bases and J by 3 bases, with 6 bases of the junction left unmatched. Germline CDR1 reads SGHAT; CDR2 reads FQNNGV. The CDR3 sequence is 14 residues long. CDR3 nucleotides: TGTGCCAGCAGCTCTTATGGGGGGGTCTACGAGCAGTACTTC. The encoded protein is CASSSYGGVYEQYF.

This clonotype was seen many times. The chain employs TRBV5-1 and TRBJ2-2, with 7 bases identical to TRBD2. The length of the CDR3 is 18 residues. V shed 3 bases and J 0 bases; nucleotides not matched to a gene: 11. Germline CDR1 reads SGHRS; CDR2 reads YFSETQ. CDR3 bases: TGCGCCAGCAGCTCGGGACTGTACGGGGGGACGAACACCGGGGAGCTGTTTTTT. Protein: CASSSGLYGGTNTGELFF.

This clonotype was seen ten or more times. The V call is TRBV10-3, the J call TRBJ2-1, with D possibly being TRBD1 or TRBD2 (5 bases each). Per the germline V gene, CDR1 is ENHRY and CDR2 is SYGVKD. This CDR3 has 15 residues. The V end lost 5 bases, the J end lost 10 bases, and 21 bases lay between the germline ends. DNA of the CDR3: TGTGCCATCAGTCAAGGGGAGAACCTTAGCCGGGAGCAGTTCTTC. Protein product: CAISQGENLSREQFF.

This clonotype was seen only a few times. This chain joins TRBV7-2 and TRBJ1-1, with 9 nucleotides matching TRBD1. J was trimmed by 4 bases and V by 1 base; bases with no gene match: 4. The CDR3 has 15 residues. Germline V gene data show CDR1 as SGHTA and CDR2 as FQGNSA. The CDR3 sequence: CASSLGRQGGTEAFF. The CDR3 DNA sequence: TGTGCCAGCAGCTTAGGCCGACAGGGGGGCACTGAAGCTTTCTTT.

This clonotype occurred many times. The chain employs TRBV4-2 and TRBJ2-7, with 8 bases that match TRBD1. CDR3 length: 14 residues. Germline CDR1 reads LGHNA; CDR2 reads YNFKEQ. J was trimmed by 5 bases and V by 6 bases; bases with no gene match: 9. CDR3 protein: CASSPVDRVDEQYF. As DNA, the CDR3 is TGTGCCAGCAGTCCGGTGGACAGGGTGGACGAGCAGTACTTC.

The gene calls are TRBV6-4 and TRBJ2-2; possible D gene TRBD1, 5 bases. The germline V gene encodes CDR1 MRHNA and CDR2 SNTAGT. V lost 2 bases, J lost 0 bases, and 10 bases lay in between. This CDR3 region has 16 residues. DNA for the CDR3: TGTGCCAGCAGTGACCAGGGCAGGGCGAACACCGGGGAGCTGTTTTTT. Protein: CASSDQGRANTGELFF.

This clonotype was picked up many times. Compared with germline, one end of the junction differs, possibly owing to a read error. V is TRBV7-2 and J is TRBJ2-1; 9 nucleotides line up with TRBD1. There are 13 residues in the CDR3. Germline lookup yields CDR1 SGHTA and CDR2 FQGNSA. In DNA form, the CDR3 reads TGTGCCAGCAGCTTAGCGCTTGGGGACAGGGTGCTCTTC. The encoded protein is CASSLALGDRVLF. The full variable domain, its missing parts supplied by reference TRBV7-2 and TRBJ2-1, is GAGVSQSPSNKVTEKGKDVELRCDPISGHTALYWYRQSLGQGLEFLIYFQGNSAPDKSGLPSDRFSAERTGGSVSTLTIQRTQQEDSAVYLCASSLALGDRVLFGPGTRLTVL.